One sample yielded the 22 T cell receptor beta chains listed below, sequenced in a study of CD8+CD57+ T cells in acquired aplastic anemia. Only patients with CD8+CD57+ cell expansion on flow cytometry were chosen for sequencing. The template for TCR beta VDJ and CDR3 sequence profiling was genomic DNA. Each CDR3 protein gets one entry after TCRdb re-called the reads with MiXCR. The sample includes about 40,000 distinct CDR3 sequences, roughly two thirds of them seen just once. The material sequenced was sorted CD4+, CD8+, or CD8+CD57+ T cells (not recorded which) from PBMCs. These TCRs come from a human donor with aplastic anemia.

The chain carries TRBV20-1 and TRBJ1-5, with D possibly matching TRBD1 (5 bases). V lost 4 bases and J lost 5, with 12 bases in between. The length of the CDR3 is 13 residues. Per the germline V gene, CDR1 is DFQATT and CDR2 is SNEGSKA (reference sequence). For the CDR3, the DNA is TGCAGTGCTAAGGGGTTTGGCGATCAGCCCCAGCATTTT. Protein sequence: CSAKGFGDQPQHF.

A few counts support this clonotype. CDR3 region: CSASVYSNQPQHF. The CDR3 DNA reads as TGCAGTGCCTCGGTCTATAGCAATCAGCCCCAGCATTTT. The chain employs TRBV20-1 and TRBJ1-5; D not resolved. This CDR3 spans 13 amino acids. From germline, CDR1 is DFQATT and CDR2 SNEGSKA (reference sequence). V was trimmed by 6 bases and J by 0 bases, leaving 9 bases between them.

Many counts were recorded for this clonotype. The chain couples TRBV20-1 to TRBJ2-3; D is perhaps TRBD1 (5 bases). Looked up from germline, CDR1 is DFQATT and CDR2 is SNEGSKA (reference sequence). This CDR3 comprises 14 residues. V lost 2 bases and J 1 base, leaving 10 bases between the germline ends. The CDR3 region has the DNA TGCAGTGCTAGAACAGGTTTCGGCACAGATACGCAGTATTTT. It specifies CSARTGFGTDTQYF.

This clonotype was counted a few times. The V call is TRBV6-1, the J call TRBJ2-7; D unresolved. In germline, CDR1 is MNHNS, CDR2 SASEGT. This CDR3 is 14 amino acids long. V shed 5 bases and J shed 0 bases, with 11 bases lying between them. CDR3 protein: CASSTTGSSYEQYF. The CDR3 nucleotides read TGTGCCAGCAGTACCACCGGAAGCTCCTACGAGCAGTACTTC.

V usage is TRBV7-3 and J usage is TRBJ1-1; the D gene is possibly TRBD1 (6 bases). The CDR3 is 16 amino acids. CDR1 is SGHTA, CDR2 FQGTGA, per germline. V lost 3 bases and J 0 bases, leaving 14 bases between the germline ends. The DNA of the CDR3 is TGTGCCAGCAGCTTGGACAGTCCTATGATGAACACTGAAGCTTTCTTT. It yields the protein CASSLDSPMMNTEAFF. Looking up the rest from reference TRBV7-3 and TRBJ1-1 gives the full variable domain: GAGVSQTPSNKVTEKGKYVELRCDPISGHTALYWYRQSLGQGPEFLIYFQGTGAADDSGLPNDRFFAVRPEGSVSTLKIQRTERGDSAVYLCASSLDSPMMNTEAFFGQGTRLTVV.

V is TRBV10-3 and J is TRBJ1-2, with 10 bases aligning to TRBD1. V lost 10 bases, J lost 7 bases, and 12 bases stayed unmatched. Per the germline V gene, CDR1 is ENHRY and CDR2 is SYGVKD. The CDR3 is 14 amino acids. The DNA for the CDR3 is TGTGCCAGCAGCGAACCGGGACAGGGGTCTGGCTACACCTTC. Its translation is CASSEPGQGSGYTF.

This clonotype was observed a handful of times. This chain uses TRBV15 with TRBJ2-7, with D hard to call. V was pared by 1 base and J by 2 bases, with 6 bases between. Looked up from germline, CDR1 is LNHNV and CDR2 is YYDKDF (reference sequence). The CDR3 contains 13 residues. The CDR3 spells CATSRGTTYEQYF. The CDR3 nucleotides are TGTGCCACCAGCAGAGGCACGACCTACGAGCAGTACTTC.

J is TRBJ2-7 and V is TRBV2; TRBD1 agrees at 10 bases. J was trimmed by 5 bases and V by 3 bases; bases with no gene match: 4. Germline assignment: CDR1 SNHLY and CDR2 FYNNEI. The CDR3 has 14 residues. The CDR3 is CASSDRDRGHEQYF. CDR3 coding DNA: TGTGCCAGCAGTGACAGGGACAGGGGCCACGAGCAGTACTTC.

This clonotype turned up a few times. A clone one base away is much larger, so this may be a read error. No conserved phenylalanine or tryptophan ends this CDR3, so it is likely a read error. V is TRBV20-1 and J is TRBJ2-7, with 10 bases fitting TRBD1. After removal of 0 bases from V and 3 bases from J, the junction contained 5 bases not matched to a gene. The CDR3 runs to 15 residues. Germline V CDR1 and CDR2: DFQATT, SNEGSKA (reference sequence). CDR3 residues: CSARDDRGLIYEQYL. The CDR3, as DNA: TGCAGTGCTAGAGACGACAGGGGGCTTATCTACGAGCAGTACCTC.

Ten or more counts support this clonotype. The chain uses TRBV7-8 and TRBJ2-2; weak D call: TRBD1 (5 bases). CDR1 and CDR2 (germline): SGHVS, FQNEAQ. V gave up 1 base and J gave up 7 bases, with 19 bases separating them. The CDR3 spans 17 residues. CDR3 nucleotide sequence: TGTGCCAGCAGCTTAGTGGGCAGGGTCCTGGTTGTCGGGGAGCTGTTTTTT. It encodes CASSLVGRVLVVGELFF.

About this clonotype itself: In this CDR3 the conserved last residue, phenylalanine or tryptophan, is missing, so a read error is likely. The CDR3 is CAISDRSSDTSYEQYL. The CDR3 coding sequence is TGTGCCATCAGTGATAGGAGTAGCGATACTTCCTACGAGCAGTACCTC. The chain is built from TRBV10-3 and TRBJ2-7; D might be TRBD2 (5 bases). Germline CDR1 reads ENHRY; CDR2 reads SYGVKD. This CDR3 has 16 amino acids. Trimming stripped 3 bases from V and 1 base from J, with 16 bases between.

This clonotype has a single count. The chain links TRBV15 to TRBJ1-5; a weak D match, TRBD1 (6 bases). The CDR3 contains 15 residues. The germline V gene has CDR1 LNHNV and CDR2 YYDKDF (reference sequence). V lost 0 bases to trimming and J lost 0 bases, with 6 bases between them. CDR3 in DNA: TGTGCCACCAGCAGAGACAGGGGTAGCAATCAGCCCCAGCATTTT. Protein sequence: CATSRDRGSNQPQHF.

A note on this clonotype: At one of its ends the junction is not consistent with the germline gene, which may arise from a read error. V usage is TRBV2 and J usage is TRBJ2-7; TRBD1 is a possible D gene (6 bases). Germline assignment: CDR1 SNHLY and CDR2 FYNNEI. The CDR3 sequence is 12 residues long. CDR3 DNA sequence: TGTGCCAGCAGGGATCCCGGACAGAGTCCAGACTTC. This translates into CASRDPGQSPDF.

In this sample, this clonotype turned up a few times. The chain uses TRBV27 and TRBJ2-1; 9 bases line up with TRBD2. J was trimmed by 4 bases and V by 6 bases; bases with no gene match: 13. The germline V gene encodes CDR1 MNHEY and CDR2 SMNVEV (reference sequence). This CDR3 region has 17 residues. The CDR3: CASSQSLGSGGYNEQFF. In DNA form, the CDR3 reads TGTGCCAGCAGCCAAAGTCTGGGTAGCGGGGGATACAATGAGCAGTTCTTC.

V gene TRBV9 combines with J gene TRBJ1-1, with TRBD1 matching 8 bases. Germline lookup yields CDR1 SGDLS and CDR2 YYNGEE. This CDR3 region has 15 residues. V shed 7 bases and J 6 bases; nucleotides not matched to a gene: 14. The CDR3 DNA reads TGTGCCAGCTCACCCTCCGGGACAGGCGGATCTGAAGCTTTCTTT. This encodes CASSPSGTGGSEAFF. Complete variable domain (other parts from reference TRBV9 and TRBJ1-1): DSGVTQTPKHLITATGQRVTLRCSPRSGDLSVYWYQQSLDQGLQFLIQYYNGEERAKGNILERFSAQQFPDLHSELNLSSLELGDSALYFCASSPSGTGGSEAFFGQGTRLTVV.

Turning to this clonotype: A clone one base away is much larger, so this may be a read error. The rearrangement links TRBV20-1 to TRBJ2-5, with 7 bases identical to TRBD1. CDR3 length equals 14 residues. Germline-derived CDR1 and CDR2 are DFQATT and SNEGSKA (reference sequence). This CDR3 reads CSARPGTVQETQHF. CDR3 DNA: TGCAGTGCTAGGCCAGGGACAGTCCAAGAGACCCAGCACTTC.

The V gene is TRBV2, the J gene TRBJ2-3, with 7 nucleotides matching TRBD1. Germline CDR1 reads SNHLY; CDR2 reads FYNNEI. The CDR3 has 14 residues. Trimming removed 6 bases from V and 9 bases from J; junction bases left unmatched: 12. As DNA, the CDR3 is TGTGCCAGCAGCTCGAGAGGACAGGATGAAACGCAGTATTTT. This translates into CASSSRGQDETQYF. Complete variable domain (other parts from reference TRBV2 and TRBJ2-3): EPEVTQTPSHQVTQMGQEVILRCVPISNHLYFYWYRQILGQKVEFLVSFYNNEISEKSEIFDDQFSVERPDGSNFTLKIRSTKLEDSAMYFCASSSRGQDETQYFGPGTRLTVL.

This clonotype was recorded many times. V usage is TRBV19 and J usage is TRBJ1-2; TRBD1 aligns across 9 bases. The germline V gene encodes CDR1 LNHDA and CDR2 SQIVND (reference sequence). Germline trimming cut 4 bases from V and 5 bases from J; bases unmatched to any gene: 2. This CDR3 contains 13 residues. The CDR3 region has the DNA TGTGCCAGTAGTACCGGGACAGGGTATGGCTACACCTTC. As protein: CASSTGTGYGYTF. Full variable domain (missing parts from reference TRBV19 and TRBJ1-2): DGGITQSPKYLFRKEGQNVTLSCEQNLNHDAMYWYRQDPGQGLRLIYYSQIVNDFQKGDIAEGYSVSREKKESFPLTVTSAQKNPTAFYLCASSTGTGYGYTFGSGTRLTVV.

The CDR3 is CASSLARVNNEQFF. In DNA, the CDR3 is TGTGCCAGCAGCTTAGCCAGGGTCAACAATGAGCAGTTCTTC. The rearrangement uses TRBV11-3 and TRBJ2-1; D is possibly TRBD1 (5 bases). The germline CDR1 and CDR2 sequences are SGHNT and YENEEA. This CDR3 region has 14 residues. The germline V and J ends were trimmed by 1 base and 5 bases, with 9 bases remaining between them.

This clonotype was seen at least ten times. V usage is TRBV6-1 and J usage is TRBJ1-6; no clear D. Trimming pared 2 bases from V and 7 bases from J, leaving 12 bases between. CDR1 is MNHNS and CDR2 is SASEGT in the germline V gene. The CDR3 sequence is 15 residues long. CDR3 sequence (DNA): TGTGCCAGCAGTGAACGGTCCGGGGAAAATTCACCCCTCCACTTT. As protein: CASSERSGENSPLHF.

For this clonotype: A much larger clone is a single base away; this may be a read error. The CDR3 region is CAHRTGTETGELSF. CDR3 DNA: TGTGCTCACCGGACGGGGACGGAAACCGGGGAGCTGTCTTTT. This chain links TRBV6-1 with TRBJ2-2, with D perhaps being TRBD1 or TRBD2 (5 bases each). The length of the CDR3 is 14 residues. Germline CDR1 and CDR2: MNHNS and SASEGT.

A word on this clonotype: Since the CDR3 does not end with the conserved phenylalanine or tryptophan, this likely comes from a read error. The chain employs TRBV29-1 and TRBJ2-1; TRBD1 matches at 7 bases. This CDR3 has 15 amino acids. The V gene end was trimmed by 3 bases and the J gene end by 1 base; junction bases not matched to a gene: 6. Per germline, CDR1 SQVTM and CDR2 ANQGSEA. The CDR3 loop is CSVEPTGWSYNEQFL. CDR3 coding DNA: TGCAGCGTTGAGCCGACAGGGTGGTCCTACAATGAGCAGTTCCTC.